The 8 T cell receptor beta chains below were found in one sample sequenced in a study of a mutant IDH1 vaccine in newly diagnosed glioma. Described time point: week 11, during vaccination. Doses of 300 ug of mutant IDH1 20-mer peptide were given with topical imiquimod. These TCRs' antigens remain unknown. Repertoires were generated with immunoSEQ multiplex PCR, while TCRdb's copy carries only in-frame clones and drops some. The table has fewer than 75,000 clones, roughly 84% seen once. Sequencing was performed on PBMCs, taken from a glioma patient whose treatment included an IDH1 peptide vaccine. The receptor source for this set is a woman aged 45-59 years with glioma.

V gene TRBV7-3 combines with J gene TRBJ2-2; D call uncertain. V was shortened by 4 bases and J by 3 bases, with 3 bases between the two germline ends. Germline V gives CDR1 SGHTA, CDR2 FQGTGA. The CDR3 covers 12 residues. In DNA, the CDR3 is TGTGCCAGCAGCTCAGACACCGGGGAGCTGTTTTTT. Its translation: CASSSDTGELFF.

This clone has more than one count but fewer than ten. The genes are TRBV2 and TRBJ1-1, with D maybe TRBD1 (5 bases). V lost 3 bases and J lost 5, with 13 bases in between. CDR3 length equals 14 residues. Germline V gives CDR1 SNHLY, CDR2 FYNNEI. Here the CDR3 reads CASSDPSGRTEAFF. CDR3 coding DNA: TGTGCCAGCAGTGATCCGTCGGGGCGGACTGAAGCTTTCTTT.

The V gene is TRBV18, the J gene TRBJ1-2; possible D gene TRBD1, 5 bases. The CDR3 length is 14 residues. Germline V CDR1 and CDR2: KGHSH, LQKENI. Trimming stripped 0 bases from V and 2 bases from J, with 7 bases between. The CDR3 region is CASSPPNRNYGYTF. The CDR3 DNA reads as TGTGCCAGCTCACCACCGAACAGGAACTATGGCTACACCTTC.

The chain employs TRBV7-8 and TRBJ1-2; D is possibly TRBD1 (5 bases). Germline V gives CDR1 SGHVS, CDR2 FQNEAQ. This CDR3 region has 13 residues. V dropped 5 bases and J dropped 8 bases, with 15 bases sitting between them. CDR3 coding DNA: TGTGCCAGCAGCCCCCAGGGTATCGGCGGCTACACCTTC. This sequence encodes CASSPQGIGGYTF.

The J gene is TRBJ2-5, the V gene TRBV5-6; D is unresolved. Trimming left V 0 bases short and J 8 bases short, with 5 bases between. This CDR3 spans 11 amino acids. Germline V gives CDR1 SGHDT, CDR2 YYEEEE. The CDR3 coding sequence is TGTGCCAGCAGCTTGGCCGGAACCCAGTACTTC. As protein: CASSLAGTQYF.

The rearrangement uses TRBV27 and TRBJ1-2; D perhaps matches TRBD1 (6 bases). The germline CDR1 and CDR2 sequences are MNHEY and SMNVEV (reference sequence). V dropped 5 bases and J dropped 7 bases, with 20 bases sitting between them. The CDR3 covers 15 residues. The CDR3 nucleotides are TGTGCCAGCAGTCCAGGGTCTCAGGGAGGGGGTGGCTACACCTTC. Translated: CASSPGSQGGGGYTF.

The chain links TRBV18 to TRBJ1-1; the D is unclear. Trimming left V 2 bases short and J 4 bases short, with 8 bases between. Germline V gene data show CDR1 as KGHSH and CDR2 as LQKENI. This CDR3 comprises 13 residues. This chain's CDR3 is CASSPEVATEAFF. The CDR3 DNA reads TGTGCCAGCTCACCAGAGGTTGCCACTGAAGCTTTCTTT.

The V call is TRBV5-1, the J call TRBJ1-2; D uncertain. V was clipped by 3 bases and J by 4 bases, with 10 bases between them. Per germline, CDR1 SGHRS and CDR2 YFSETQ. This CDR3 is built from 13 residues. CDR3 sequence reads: CASSYELAYGYTF. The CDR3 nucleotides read TGCGCCAGCAGCTACGAGTTGGCCTATGGCTACACCTTC.